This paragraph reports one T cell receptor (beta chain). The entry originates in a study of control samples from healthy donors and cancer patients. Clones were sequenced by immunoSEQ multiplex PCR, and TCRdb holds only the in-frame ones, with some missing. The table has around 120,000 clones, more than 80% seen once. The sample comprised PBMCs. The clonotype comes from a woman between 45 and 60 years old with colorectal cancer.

CDR3 sequence reads: CASSLYQTDYNEQFF. The DNA of the CDR3 is TGTGCCAGCAGCTTATATCAGACTGACTACAATGAGCAGTTCTTC. The chain employs TRBV7-3 and TRBJ2-1; D unresolved. The V gene's germline CDR1 is SGHTA and CDR2 FQGTGA. CDR3 length: 15 residues. V was pared by 2 bases and J by 3 bases, with 11 bases between.